This passage covers 26 T cell receptor beta chains from one sample sequenced in a study of T cells in Graves' hyperthyroidism and ophthalmopathy. The TCR beta CDR3 regions underwent amplification using RNA transcripts as the source. Researchers ran a first-round RT-PCR on the TCR CDR3 using the HTBI primer set. TCRdb passed the multiplex PCR reads through MiXCR, listing each CDR3 protein once. The sample has about 640,000 distinct CDR3 sequences; roughly 20% are singletons. The specimen was blood. These receptor sequences come from a man aged 25 to 45 with Graves' ophthalmopathy.

This clonotype was counted at least ten times. In DNA form, the CDR3 reads TGCGCCAGCAGCTTGGGCGAGACAGTCTACTACGAGCAGTACTTC. Encoded protein: CASSLGETVYYEQYF. V and J are TRBV5-1 and TRBJ2-7; tentative D call: TRBD1 (5 bases). This CDR3 region has 15 residues. CDR1 is SGHRS, CDR2 YFSETQ, per germline. The V end was cut by 0 bases, the J end by 3 bases, with 13 bases between.

This clonotype showed up just a few times. The chain combines TRBV30 with TRBJ1-1; D not certain. This CDR3 region has 13 residues. Germline values: CDR1 GTSNPN, CDR2 SVGIG (reference sequence). The V end was cut by 4 bases, the J end by 5 bases, with 14 bases between. The CDR3 DNA follows: TGTGCCTGGAAGAAGGGCGCGGGAACTGAAGCTTTCTTT. Its translation: CAWKKGAGTEAFF.

This clonotype was seen only a few times. The chain links TRBV13 to TRBJ1-1; 7 bases are shared with TRBD1. Germline trimming cut 5 bases from V and 0 bases from J; bases unmatched to any gene: 9. CDR1 and CDR2 from the germline V gene are PRHDT and FYEKMQ (reference sequence). This CDR3 is built from 16 residues. As DNA, the CDR3 is TGTGCCAGCAGCCCGGACAGGAGCACTTTGAACACTGAAGCTTTCTTT. Its translation is CASSPDRSTLNTEAFF.

This clonotype was recorded at least ten times. This chain connects TRBV3-1 to TRBJ1-1, with 8 positions matching TRBD1. Per the germline V gene, CDR1 is LGHDT and CDR2 is YNNKEL (reference sequence). CDR3 size: 12 residues. With V trimmed by 5 bases and J by 9 bases, 5 bases remained unmatched. The CDR3 here is CASSGDRSKAFF. The CDR3, as DNA: TGTGCCAGCAGCGGGGACAGGTCGAAAGCTTTCTTT.

The chain carries TRBV28 and TRBJ1-4; 8 nucleotides match TRBD1. This CDR3 contains 14 residues. V was pared by 7 bases and J by 7 bases, with 8 bases of the junction left unmatched. Germline CDR1 MDHEN, CDR2 SYDVKM. The CDR3: CASTDRGGIEKLFF. In DNA, the CDR3 is TGTGCCAGCACCGACAGGGGAGGGATTGAAAAACTGTTTTTT.

The genes are TRBV20-1 and TRBJ2-7, with D perhaps matching TRBD2 (5 bases). CDR1 DFQATT and CDR2 SNEGSKA come from the germline V gene (reference sequence). CDR3 size: 13 residues. Trimming cost V 3 bases and J 4 bases, with 13 bases left between them. CDR3 residues: CSASSGYPYEQYF. The CDR3 DNA is TGCAGTGCTAGTTCGGGGTATCCTTACGAGCAGTACTTC.

In its sample, this clonotype was seen many times. The chain recombines TRBV11-1 with TRBJ2-1; 7 nucleotides agree with TRBD1. CDR3 length: 16 residues. Germline V gives CDR1 SGHAT, CDR2 FQDESV (reference sequence). After removal of 6 bases from V and 3 bases from J, the junction contained 11 bases not matched to a gene. In DNA form, the CDR3 reads TGTGCCAGCAGTCCTACCAGGGGGACGGGCTACAATGAGCAGTTCTTC. This sequence encodes CASSPTRGTGYNEQFF.

This clonotype was seen a handful of times. The V call is TRBV30, the J call TRBJ1-2; possible D gene TRBD1, 5 bases. V shed 1 base and J shed 8 bases, with 8 bases lying between them. The CDR3 runs to 11 residues. Germline CDR1 is GTSNPN and CDR2 is SVGIG (reference sequence). CDR3 sequence: CAWSEGEGYTF. The DNA of the CDR3 is TGTGCCTGGAGTGAAGGGGAGGGCTACACCTTC.

DNA for the CDR3: TGTGCCAGCAGTTTAGCGCTAATTGGGGGATCCTTCTACAATGAGCAGTTCTTC. Amino acid sequence: CASSLALIGGSFYNEQFF. The chain carries TRBV12-3 or TRBV12-4 and TRBJ2-1; D may match TRBD1 or TRBD2 (5 bases each). V lost 0 bases and J lost 3, with 18 bases in between. CDR3 size: 18 residues.

The table lists this clonotype with many counts. The gene calls are TRBV30 and TRBJ1-5; D not certain. This CDR3 is 12 amino acids long. Between the trimmed V and J ends, which lost 0 bases and 13 bases, there was a span of 13 bases. The germline V gene encodes CDR1 GTSNPN and CDR2 SVGIG (reference sequence). The CDR3 loop is CAWSVAGGHQHF. The CDR3, as DNA: TGTGCCTGGAGTGTGGCGGGCGGCCATCAGCATTTT.

This clonotype was recorded a few times. The chain employs TRBV6-2 or TRBV6-3 and TRBJ2-5; 8 bases match TRBD1. The CDR3 contains 15 residues. Germline V gene lookup returns CDR1 MNHEY and CDR2 SVGEGT. V was clipped by 6 bases and J by 5 bases; unmatched bases: 11. In nucleotides, the CDR3 is TGTGCCAGCAGCCAACTACCAGACAGGGGTGAGACCCAGTACTTC. Translation: CASSQLPDRGETQYF.

This clonotype was counted only a few times. This chain uses TRBV10-2 with TRBJ2-5, with a possible D match to TRBD2 (6 bases). V lost 6 bases and J 1 base, leaving 12 bases between the germline ends. Germline V gene lookup returns CDR1 WSHSY and CDR2 SAAADI. CDR3 length: 14 residues. The CDR3: CASRSLAAQETQYF. The CDR3 coding sequence is TGCGCCAGCAGATCCTTAGCGGCCCAAGAGACCCAGTACTTC.

This clonotype was seen repeatedly, ten times or more. The chain links TRBV28 to TRBJ1-2; TRBD1 might be the D (5 bases). Trimming cost V 5 bases and J 4 bases, with 11 bases left between them. Germline lookup yields CDR1 MDHEN and CDR2 SYDVKM. The CDR3 is 13 residues long. The CDR3 sequence: CASSDTGAYGYTF. The CDR3 nucleotides read TGTGCCAGCAGTGACACCGGGGCCTATGGCTACACCTTC.

This clonotype was detected only a few times. This chain joins TRBV20-1 and TRBJ2-1; 9 nucleotides align to TRBD2. This CDR3 contains 15 residues. Looked up from germline, CDR1 is DFQATT and CDR2 is SNEGSKA (reference sequence). V trimming: 5 bases; J trimming: 8 bases; junction bases outside the gene matches: 13. Here the CDR3 reads CSAGVRLAGKHEQFF. DNA for the CDR3: TGCAGTGCTGGGGTCCGGCTAGCGGGAAAACATGAGCAGTTCTTC.

The chain combines TRBV5-5 with TRBJ1-4; D may be TRBD1 (5 bases). The CDR3 totals 14 residues. The V gene lost 4 bases and the J gene lost 3 bases, with 10 bases spanning the gap. The germline V gene encodes CDR1 SGHKS and CDR2 YYEKEE (reference sequence). In nucleotides, the CDR3 is TGTGCCAGCAGCCGGGGGGGTGCTAATGAAAAACTGTTTTTT. It yields the protein CASSRGGANEKLFF.

This clonotype was detected a few times. The chain links TRBV20-1 to TRBJ1-5; unclear D gene. V lost 6 bases and J 6 bases, leaving 15 bases between the germline ends. Germline values: CDR1 DFQATT, CDR2 SNEGSKA (reference sequence). The CDR3 totals 13 residues. The CDR3 DNA reads TGCAGTGCCCTAGCCGTCATTACTCAGCCCCAGCATTTT. As protein: CSALAVITQPQHF.

This clonotype was counted many times. The chain is built from TRBV6-6 and TRBJ2-3; TRBD1 or TRBD2 may be the D gene (5 bases each). CDR1 MNHNY and CDR2 SVGAGI come from the germline V gene (reference sequence). Trimming left V 0 bases short and J 0 bases short, with 13 bases between. The CDR3 runs 17 residues. The CDR3 loop reads CASSYSRGPSSTDTQYF. As DNA, the CDR3 is TGTGCCAGCAGTTACTCAAGGGGACCTTCTAGCACAGATACGCAGTATTTT.

This clonotype has more than one count but fewer than ten. The V and J genes are TRBV5-1 and TRBJ1-6; D not certain. Trimming took 2 bases from V and 7 from J, leaving 10 bases between them. The CDR3 totals 14 residues. Germline lookup yields CDR1 SGHRS and CDR2 YFSETQ. The CDR3 region is CASSLGPRNSPLHF. In DNA form, the CDR3 reads TGCGCCAGCAGCTTAGGACCGCGGAATTCACCCCTCCACTTT.

CDR3 coding DNA: TGTGCCAGCAGGAAGGACGGCAATCAGCCCCAGCATTTT. Encoded protein: CASRKDGNQPQHF. This chain connects TRBV28 to TRBJ1-5; D is unresolved. The V end lost 6 bases, the J end lost 2 bases, and 8 bases lay between the germline ends. The CDR3 is 13 amino acids. The germline CDR1 and CDR2 sequences are MDHEN and SYDVKM.

The V gene is TRBV3-1, the J gene TRBJ2-5, with D possibly TRBD1 on 7 matching bases. CDR3 size: 12 residues. V was clipped by 4 bases and J by 9 bases, with 12 bases between them. Germline CDR1 reads LGHDT; CDR2 reads YNNKEL (reference sequence). CDR3 sequence (DNA): TGTGCCAGCAGCCCCAGGGGGGCGGCCCAGTACTTC. Residues: CASSPRGAAQYF.

This clonotype appeared many times. The chain couples TRBV6-1 to TRBJ2-1; 7 bases line up with TRBD2. Germline V gives CDR1 MNHNS, CDR2 SASEGT. V shed 5 bases and J 5 bases; nucleotides not matched to a gene: 12. The CDR3 is 16 residues long. CDR3 sequence: CASSLPAGRGDNEQFF. The CDR3 nucleotides read TGTGCCAGCAGTCTGCCAGCGGGAAGAGGGGACAATGAGCAGTTCTTC.

The rearrangement uses TRBV28 and TRBJ2-3; maybe TRBD2 (6 bases). CDR1 is MDHEN and CDR2 is SYDVKM in the germline V gene. Trimming removed 4 bases at V and 2 bases at J, with 16 bases between. CDR3 size: 16 residues. The CDR3 region is CASSSSRRTTTDTQYF. The CDR3 DNA reads as TGTGCCAGCAGTTCCTCACGGAGGACTACCACAGATACGCAGTATTTT. Based on the CDR3 plus reference TRBV28 and TRBJ2-3, the full variable domain is DVKVTQSSRYLVKRTGEKVFLECVQDMDHENMFWYRQDPGLGLRLIYFSYDVKMKEKGDIPEGYSVSREKKERFSLILESASTNQTSMYLCASSSSRRTTTDTQYFGPGTRLTVL.

This clonotype was detected ten times or more. The chain carries TRBV28 and TRBJ2-7, with D possibly being TRBD1 or TRBD2 (5 bases each). CDR1 is MDHEN, CDR2 SYDVKM, per germline. The germline V and J ends were trimmed by 4 bases and 4 bases, with 17 bases remaining between them. The CDR3 sequence is 15 residues long. CDR3 in amino acids: CASSSLAGTLYEQYF. The CDR3 nucleotides read TGTGCCAGCAGTTCCCTCGCCGGGACCCTGTACGAGCAGTACTTC.

This clonotype was detected ten times or more. The chain links TRBV20-1 to TRBJ2-3, with 8 bases aligning to TRBD2. The CDR3 is made up of 16 amino acids. With 3 bases clipped from V and 0 bases from J, the junction kept 8 bases outside the gene matches. Germline V gives CDR1 DFQATT, CDR2 SNEGSKA (reference sequence). The chain's CDR3 is CSARGMGLGSTDTQYF. The CDR3 coding sequence is TGCAGTGCTAGGGGGATGGGACTAGGTAGCACAGATACGCAGTATTTT.

This clonotype was counted at least ten times. The J gene is TRBJ2-7, the V gene TRBV7-8; no clear D gene. CDR1 is SGHVS and CDR2 is FQNEAQ in the germline V gene. CDR3 size: 16 residues. Trimming removed 1 base from V and 0 bases from J, with 13 bases in between. CDR3 in amino acids: CASSLGRLLSSYEQYF. CDR3 sequence (DNA): TGTGCCAGCAGCTTAGGTCGTCTACTTAGCTCCTACGAGCAGTACTTC.

The table lists this clonotype with a few counts. The chain uses TRBV10-3 and TRBJ1-4; D remains ambiguous. V lost 0 bases and J 11 bases, leaving 13 bases between the germline ends. Per the germline V gene, CDR1 is ENHRY and CDR2 is SYGVKD. The CDR3 covers 14 residues. This chain's CDR3 is CAISESSHPEKLFF. For the CDR3, the DNA is TGTGCCATCAGTGAGTCGTCCCATCCGGAGAAACTGTTTTTT.